Below, 6 T cell receptor beta chains from the same sample are listed, as sequenced in a study of T cell clonality in common variable immunodeficiency. Repertoires were generated with immunoSEQ multiplex PCR, while TCRdb's copy carries only in-frame clones and drops some. Observed are some 38,000 clones, no singletons, with the top ten taking around 1%. Sequencing used peripheral blood mononuclear cells. These receptors all come from a person aged 18 to 70 in good health.

This clone was observed many times. The read ends 3 residues early relative to the CDR3; the germline J gene fills the gap. This rearrangement joins TRBV27 to TRBJ2-2; the D gene is possibly TRBD2 (6 bases). The CDR3 is 13 amino acids. Trimming took off 7 bases at V and 9 bases at J, with 15 bases between the two ends. CDR1 MNHEY and CDR2 SMNVEV come from the germline V gene (reference sequence). CDR3 DNA (partial): TGTGCCAGCAACGTCGTCGGGGGTCGGGAG. Translation gives CASNVVGGRE. The entire CDR3 is CASNVVGGRELFF.

The table lists this clone with many counts. From the germline J gene comes the end of the CDR3, since the read stops 3 residues before it. V is TRBV9 and J is TRBJ1-2; 8 nucleotides agree with TRBD1. The CDR3 contains 16 residues. The germline V gene has CDR1 SGDLS and CDR2 YYNGEE. V lost 4 bases and J lost 3; bases outside the gene matches: 11. The covered CDR3 bases are TGTGCCAGCAGCCCTAGCGAGCCAGGGGGCGACTATGGC. It translates to CASSPSEPGGDYG. In full, the CDR3 is CASSPSEPGGDYGYTF.

This clone was observed many times. The CDR3 is CASSLVGTAKTYGYTF. The sequenced part of the CDR3 DNA is TGTGCCAGCAGCTTAGTGGGGACAGCGAAAACCTATGGC. The chain employs TRBV7-4 and TRBJ1-2, with TRBD1 identical over 7 bases. The sequence runs out 3 residues before the end of the CDR3; the remainder is reconstructed from the germline J gene. This CDR3 is built from 16 residues. Per the germline V gene, CDR1 is SGHVT and CDR2 is SQSDAQ. The trim removed 1 base at V and 4 bases at J, leaving 9 bases unmatched.

This clone was seen more than once but under ten times. The read ends 3 residues early relative to the CDR3; the germline J gene fills the gap. The gene calls are TRBV23-1 and TRBJ1-2, with 7 bases fitting TRBD1. TRBV23-1 is assigned to the ORF class and has an uncertain function. CDR3 length equals 21 residues. J was trimmed by 0 bases and V by 2 bases; bases with no gene match: 21. The covered CDR3 bases are TGCGCCAGCAGTCAACATCAAAAAGAACCGGGACAGAAGTTACCTAACTATGGC. Translation: CASSQHQKEPGQKLPNYG. The entire CDR3 sequence reads CASSQHQKEPGQKLPNYGYTF.

This clone was observed at least ten times. Sequencing ends 3 residues short of the CDR3 end; the germline J gene provides the rest. This rearrangement joins TRBV7-6 to TRBJ2-7; TRBD1 agrees at 9 bases. Germline CDR1 is SGHVS and CDR2 is FNYEAQ. V was pared by 4 bases and J by 6 bases, with 4 bases of the junction left unmatched. The CDR3 sequence is 13 residues long. Incomplete CDR3 DNA: TGTGCCAGCAGCTGGACGGACAGGGGCGAG. Its protein is CASSWTDRGE. The full-length CDR3 reads as CASSWTDRGEQYF. The entire variable domain, with the rest obtained from reference TRBV7-6 and TRBJ2-7, is as follows: GAGVSQSPRYKVTKRGQDVALRCDPISGHVSLYWYRQALGQGPEFLTYFNYEAQQDKSGLPNDRFSAERPEGSISTLTIQRTEQRDSAMYRCASSWTDRGEQYFGPGTRLTVT.

This clone was recorded at least ten times. The CDR3 extends 3 residues past the end of the read, so its final part is completed from the germline J gene. V is TRBV12-3 or TRBV12-4 and J is TRBJ2-1; possible D gene TRBD2, 5 bases. This CDR3 has 15 residues. Trimming cost V 3 bases and J 0 bases, with 9 bases left between them. CDR3 DNA, as far as it was read: TGTGCCAGCAGTTTTGCGGACTTCTCCTACAATGAG. Its protein is CASSFADFSYNE. The whole CDR3 sequence reads CASSFADFSYNEQFF.